This T cell receptor (beta chain) was identified in a study of blood T cell repertoires in COVID-19 (dated by TCRdb to the early 2020s). Regarding the research as a whole: Samples from collaborators originated in the United States, Italy and Spain and spanned both the acute and convalescent phases of COVID-19. The material from the prospective study consisted of cDNA or gDNA derived from T cells, B-cell-depleted T cells, or PBMCs. Subjects who had been exposed to COVID-19, were actively infected with it, or had recovered from it provided the deeply sampled blood TCRbeta repertoires that made up the dataset. The repertoires were released in a freely available public database meant as a resource for research on the immune response to SARS-CoV-2. The samples were drawn from the first 160 participants of the ongoing ImmuneRACE study and from 1,254 subjects provided by 6 global collaborators. A de-identified subject ID, COVID-19 status, age in years and sex were almost always included in the sample metadata. Where HLA class I and class II types were available, the types were taken from metadata supplied by the sample provider, not from assay-based typing.

There are 16 amino acids in the CDR3, from cysteine to phenylalanine inclusive. Only the CDR3 DNA is retained, 48 bases long and in frame from the first base. From the germline V gene, CDR1 is KGHDR and CDR2 is SFDVKD. V loses 4 bases of germline sequence and J loses 2 bases, and the interval between the two ends is 11 bases. Participants in the prospective study were aged about 18 to 89 years, lived in some 24 United States geographic areas, and enrolled through a virtual design. In the prospective study, cohorts were assigned on the basis of participant-reported clinical history obtained from a screening survey and a study questionnaire. Mobile phlebotomists in the prospective study collected whole blood, serum and a nasopharyngeal or oropharyngeal swab from every participant. Additional blood draws and questionnaires over an approximately two-month period could optionally be provided by prospective study participants. Before DNA extraction, blood samples from the prospective study were shipped at room temperature or frozen.

Beyond this particular receptor, the publication reports: The amount of clinical and demographic metadata varied by source and participant and was provided uncurated.

Turning to this clone: Its cognate antigen has yet to be identified. No much larger clone is present one base from it, and per-base qualities are unavailable.

The immunoSEQ Assay, a bias-controlled multiplex PCR, was used to amplify TCRbeta CDR3 regions from genomic DNA. Concerning the study's data processing: The number of nucleated cells in each sample was estimated from the amplification of reference gene primers within the assay. To quantify the absolute abundance of each unique TCRbeta CDR3 rearrangement, sequence reads were collapsed and filtered. Productive Simpson clonality was computed per sample as the square root of Simpson's diversity index over productive rearrangements. In TCRdb, the immuneACCESS table is reduced to in-frame sequences with V and J assigned. These tables do not hold every clone; where another copy was compared, an unresolved V gene accounts for under half, and the others remain unexplained. V, J and clone size were drawn from that table, and D and trimming were deduced from the DNA. This sample comprises a few hundred thousand clones, 88% of them detected only once. Approximately 2.5% of the sample is held by the ten biggest clonotypes.

This chain joins TRBV24-1 to TRBJ2-6, with no reliable assignment of the D segment. The material sequenced was PBMCs or T cells enriched from blood (not recorded which). The receptor's source is a woman aged 40-49 years with acute COVID-19. In nucleotides, the sequence is TGTGCCACCAGTGAAGGTCGACGGGCTGGGGCCAACGTCCTGACTTTC. Protein translation: CATSEGRRAGANVLTF.